One and the same sample provided the 20 T cell receptor beta chains below, sequenced in a study of cytomegalovirus exposure and HLA in healthy donors (dated by TCRdb to 2016 to 2017). Receptors were amplified or captured by the immunoSEQ multiplex PCR assay. The multiplex PCR relied on a mix of 60 forward primers for TCR Vbeta segments and 13 reverse primers for TCR Jbeta segments. TCRdb obtained this table from immuneACCESS and retained in-frame rearrangements with V and J assigned. These tables miss some clones; where compared with another copy, unresolved V genes account for less than half of the shortfall, and the remainder is unexplained. In this sample the table shows 130,000 to 150,000 clones, about 79% of which occur a single time. The ten largest make up 3.5% to 5% of the sample. Sequenced material: PBMCs. These receptors all stem from a man between 35 and 55 years old in good health and CMV-seropositive.

The J gene is TRBJ2-2, the V gene TRBV7-9, with D perhaps TRBD2 (5 bases). CDR1 is SEHNR, CDR2 FQNEAQ, per germline (reference sequence). V gave up 5 bases and J gave up 6 bases, with 13 bases separating them. The CDR3 runs 14 residues. Here the CDR3 DNA reads TGTGCCAGCAGCGCGCTCGCCGGGGCCGGGGAGCTGTTTTTT. Translated, it gives CASSALAGAGELFF.

The V call is TRBV5-1, the J call TRBJ2-1; 11 bases line up with TRBD1. From germline, CDR1 is SGHRS and CDR2 YFSETQ. J lost 6 bases, V lost 4 bases, and 6 bases had no gene match. CDR3 length: 15 amino acids. Written as DNA, the CDR3 is TGCGCCAGCAGCCCTGGACAGGGGGCTATCAATGAGCAGTTCTTC. This encodes CASSPGQGAINEQFF.

This chain connects TRBV11-3 to TRBJ2-2; possible D gene TRBD2, 6 bases. Looked up from germline, CDR1 is SGHNT and CDR2 is YENEEA. V was trimmed by 5 bases and J by 1 base, leaving 14 bases between them. The CDR3 is made up of 16 amino acids. This CDR3 is CASSSRGTENTGELFF. CDR3 DNA sequence: TGTGCCAGCAGCAGCCGGGGGACGGAGAACACCGGGGAGCTGTTTTTT.

The chain has TRBV4-2 and TRBJ2-1; the match to TRBD2 covers 9 bases. The CDR3 runs 18 residues. V shed 3 bases and J 6 bases; nucleotides not matched to a gene: 15. Germline V gene data show CDR1 as LGHNA and CDR2 as YNFKEQ. CDR3 sequence reads: CASSQVWREGLWGNEQFF. CDR3 in DNA: TGTGCCAGCAGCCAGGTTTGGCGGGAGGGCCTTTGGGGCAATGAGCAGTTCTTC.

The rearrangement joins TRBV4-1 to TRBJ1-5; D ambiguous. This CDR3 is 14 amino acids long. The V gene lost 4 bases and the J gene lost 2 bases, with 9 bases spanning the gap. Per the germline V gene, CDR1 is MGHRA and CDR2 is YSYEKL. For the CDR3, the DNA is TGCGCCAGCAGCCTCGGCGGGGGCAATCAGCCCCAGCATTTT. As protein: CASSLGGGNQPQHF.

The J gene is TRBJ2-7, the V gene TRBV11-2; D perhaps matches TRBD2 (6 bases). Trimming shortened V by 2 bases and J by 2 bases, and 13 bases separated the two germline ends. CDR3 length: 15 residues. Germline CDR1 reads SGHAT; CDR2 reads FQNNGV. The CDR3, as DNA: TGTGCCAGCAGCTTAAGCGGGTCCGTGCCCTACGAGCAGTACTTC. This gives the protein CASSLSGSVPYEQYF.

The chain recombines TRBV7-9 with TRBJ2-3, with a tentative D call TRBD2 (6 bases). CDR3 length: 16 amino acids. V shed 5 bases and J shed 4 bases, with 19 bases lying between them. CDR1 is SEHNR, CDR2 FQNEAQ, per germline (reference sequence). This chain's CDR3 is CASSPGSLQVSDTQYF. Written as DNA, the CDR3 is TGTGCCAGCAGCCCCGGGAGCTTACAGGTGTCAGATACGCAGTATTTT. The complete variable domain, with remaining parts taken from reference TRBV7-9 and TRBJ2-3, reads DTGVSQNPRHKITKRGQNVTFRCDPISEHNRLYWYRQTLGQGPEFLTYFQNEAQLEKSRLLSDRFSAERPKGSFSTLEIQRTEQGDSAMYLCASSPGSLQVSDTQYFGPGTRLTVL.

The rearrangement uses TRBV20-1 and TRBJ2-7; D gene ambiguous. With 5 bases removed from V and 7 bases from J, the gap between germline ends came to 9 bases. The CDR3 is made up of 10 amino acids. Germline V CDR1 and CDR2: DFQATT, SNEGSKA (reference sequence). This chain's CDR3 is CSAGHLEQYF. CDR3 in DNA: TGCAGTGCTGGCCACCTGGAGCAGTACTTC.

This clone was seen only a few times. The chain couples TRBV6-1 to TRBJ1-1, with D perhaps TRBD1 (6 bases). The CDR3 contains 13 residues. CDR1 is MNHNS, CDR2 SASEGT, per germline. Trimming took 6 bases from V and 1 from J, leaving 9 bases between them. In DNA, the CDR3 is TGTGCCAGCAGAGGACAGCGGAACACTGAAGCTTTCTTT. It encodes CASRGQRNTEAFF.

V and J are TRBV7-8 and TRBJ2-7, with D possibly being TRBD2 (5 bases). Germline CDR1 SGHVS, CDR2 FQNEAQ. The CDR3 runs 14 residues. Trimming stripped 5 bases from V and 6 bases from J, with 17 bases between. The CDR3 bases are TGTGCCAGCAGCCCCCCTCTCCGGGGAGTCGAGCAGTACTTC. As protein: CASSPPLRGVEQYF. Drawing the rest from reference TRBV7-8 and TRBJ2-7, the complete variable domain is GAGVSQSPRYKVAKRGQDVALRCDPISGHVSLFWYQQALGQGPEFLTYFQNEAQLDKSGLPSDRFFAERPEGSVSTLKIQRTQQEDSAVYLCASSPPLRGVEQYFGPGTRLTVT.

The count of this clone is one. The rearrangement links TRBV4-1 to TRBJ2-2; 8 nucleotides align to TRBD2. This CDR3 spans 17 amino acids. The germline V gene has CDR1 MGHRA and CDR2 YSYEKL. Trimming took 4 bases from V and 4 from J; bases not matched to a gene: 11. DNA of the CDR3: TGCGCCAGCAGCCCCCGGGAGGGGTCGAAGGGCACCGGGGAGCTGTTTTTT. It yields the protein CASSPREGSKGTGELFF.

V and J are TRBV7-3 and TRBJ2-1, with 8 bases aligning to TRBD1. The J segment lost 5 bases and the V segment lost 0 bases, leaving 3 bases of the junction unmatched. This CDR3 comprises 15 residues. Germline V gene data show CDR1 as SGHTA and CDR2 as FQGTGA. CDR3: CASSLTRGLNNEQFF. The CDR3 DNA sequence: TGTGCCAGCAGCTTAACCAGGGGGCTCAACAATGAGCAGTTCTTC.

The V and J genes are TRBV6-5 and TRBJ1-2; TRBD1 matches 9 bases. Per the germline V gene, CDR1 is MNHEY and CDR2 is SVGAGI. With V trimmed by 6 bases and J by 4 bases, 9 bases remained unmatched. The CDR3 covers 15 residues. CDR3: CASRPDRGGAYGYTF. In DNA, the CDR3 is TGTGCCAGCAGACCCGACAGGGGGGGAGCCTATGGCTACACCTTC.

The chain joins TRBV2 to TRBJ2-5; weak D call: TRBD2 (7 bases). This CDR3 spans 15 amino acids. CDR1 SNHLY and CDR2 FYNNEI come from the germline V gene. Trimming shortened V by 8 bases and J by 3 bases, and 19 bases separated the two germline ends. Written as DNA, the CDR3 is TGTGCCAGCGGAGAGGGGGGGTCATGGGAAGAGACCCAGTACTTC. It specifies CASGEGGSWEETQYF.

The chain employs TRBV30 and TRBJ2-5, with D possibly being TRBD2 (5 bases). The V end lost 5 bases, the J end lost 1 base, and 14 bases lay between the germline ends. The CDR3 is made up of 14 amino acids. Germline lookup yields CDR1 GTSNPN and CDR2 SVGIG (reference sequence). The CDR3 sequence: CAWGEKRIQETQYF. CDR3 sequence (DNA): TGTGCCTGGGGAGAAAAGCGGATCCAAGAGACCCAGTACTTC.

The rearrangement links TRBV6-4 to TRBJ1-1, with D perhaps matching TRBD1 (6 bases). V lost 4 bases and J lost 5, with 17 bases in between. This CDR3 is 15 amino acids long. CDR1 MRHNA and CDR2 SNTAGT come from the germline V gene. In nucleotides, the CDR3 is TGTGCCAGCAGTGCCCAGGAAGGGGGTTTTACTGAAGCTTTCTTT. Its protein is CASSAQEGGFTEAFF.

V usage is TRBV18 and J usage is TRBJ1-5; D is undetermined. Per the germline V gene, CDR1 is KGHSH and CDR2 is LQKENI. The CDR3 contains 15 residues. The V end was cut by 2 bases, the J end by 4 bases, with 12 bases between. The CDR3 protein is CASSPISAENQPQHF. DNA of the CDR3: TGTGCCAGCTCACCAATATCTGCGGAGAATCAGCCCCAGCATTTT.

This sequence joins TRBV6-4 and TRBJ1-3, with D maybe TRBD1 (5 bases). The V gene's germline CDR1 is MRHNA and CDR2 SNTAGT. This CDR3 has 15 amino acids. V lost 4 bases, J lost 7 bases, and 17 bases lay in between. The CDR3 region has the DNA TGTGCCAGCAGTGCCCGCAGGGATAGAGGTAACACCATATATTTT. Its protein is CASSARRDRGNTIYF.

V usage is TRBV5-4 and J usage is TRBJ2-2; 7 positions match TRBD1. The CDR3 extends over 16 amino acids. Germline V lookup: CDR1 SGHNT, CDR2 YYREEE (reference sequence). Trimming took 4 bases from V and 0 from J; bases not matched to a gene: 6. CDR3 sequence: CASSTGQASNTGELFF. The CDR3 coding sequence is TGTGCCAGCAGCACCGGACAGGCTTCGAACACCGGGGAGCTGTTTTTT.

V gene TRBV11-3 combines with J gene TRBJ1-1; 8 bases are a match to TRBD1. CDR3 length equals 15 residues. V dropped 0 bases and J dropped 6; count of bases not matched to a gene: 6. Germline CDR1 and CDR2: SGHNT and YENEEA. CDR3: CASSLEGQGKAEAFF. CDR3 DNA sequence: TGTGCCAGCAGCTTAGAAGGACAGGGAAAGGCTGAAGCTTTCTTT.